Following are 13 T cell receptor beta chains from one sample sequenced in a study of blood T cell repertoires in COVID-19. Profiled with immunoSEQ multiplex PCR; TCRdb holds only in-frame clones, not every one. The data hold about 430,000 clones, with around 89% observed a single time. Material: PBMCs or T cells enriched from blood (not recorded which). These receptors all stem from a man under 40 who had recovered from COVID-19.

This chain connects TRBV5-1 to TRBJ2-3, with 8 bases lining up with TRBD2. J gave up 5 bases and V 7 bases, and 9 bases lay outside the gene matches. Germline loops: CDR1 SGHRS, CDR2 YFSETQ. The CDR3 is 14 amino acids. The CDR3 loop is CASGGERERDTQYF. CDR3 nucleotides: TGCGCCAGCGGGGGGGAGCGGGAGAGAGATACGCAGTATTTT.

The V call is TRBV2, the J call TRBJ2-5; D is ambiguous. V was trimmed by 7 bases and J by 2 bases, leaving 20 bases between them. The germline V gene has CDR1 SNHLY and CDR2 FYNNEI. The CDR3 contains 16 residues. CDR3 residues: CASKPLGEHWQETQYF. The DNA for the CDR3 is TGTGCCAGCAAGCCCCTAGGAGAGCACTGGCAAGAGACCCAGTACTTC.

The chain carries TRBV12-5 and TRBJ1-5; 8 nucleotides agree with TRBD1. Germline assignment: CDR1 LGHNT and CDR2 FRNRAP. J lost 3 bases, V lost 7 bases, and 8 bases had no gene match. The CDR3 has 15 residues. CDR3 region: CASDLGTGFNQPQHF. The DNA of the CDR3 is TGTGCTAGTGACCTAGGGACAGGCTTCAATCAGCCCCAGCATTTT.

V usage is TRBV11-2 and J usage is TRBJ2-7, with D possibly TRBD2 on 5 matching bases. This CDR3 spans 14 amino acids. The germline gives CDR1 SGHAT, CDR2 FQNNGV. V was trimmed by 5 bases and J by 2 bases, leaving 13 bases between them. The CDR3 DNA reads as TGTGCCAGCAGCGTATCCCGAGGGACCTACGAGCAGTACTTC. Translating it yields CASSVSRGTYEQYF.

This clone was picked up one time. V usage is TRBV6-2 or TRBV6-3 and J usage is TRBJ1-1; D is unresolved. Germline loops: CDR1 MNHEY, CDR2 SVGEGT. The ends were cut back, 6 bases at V and 6 bases at J, with 14 bases in the middle. The CDR3 runs 13 residues. CDR3 residues: CASSPGSRAEAFF. CDR3 bases: TGTGCCAGCAGCCCGGGGAGTCGGGCTGAAGCTTTCTTT.

This clone appeared once. V is TRBV19 and J is TRBJ1-1, with D possibly TRBD1 on 5 matching bases. Trimming stripped 4 bases from V and 4 bases from J, with 10 bases between. The germline V gene encodes CDR1 LNHDA and CDR2 SQIVND (reference sequence). CDR3 length: 13 amino acids. This chain's CDR3 is CASSSGAGTEAFF. The DNA of the CDR3 is TGTGCCAGTAGTAGCGGGGCGGGCACTGAAGCTTTCTTT.

The V gene is TRBV29-1, the J gene TRBJ2-4; 8 nucleotides align to TRBD2. Losses at the gene ends were 1 base for V and 4 bases for J; bases not matched to a gene: 9. The CDR3 consists of 16 residues. In germline, CDR1 is SQVTM, CDR2 ANQGSEA. CDR3 DNA: TGCAGCGTTGAAGGGAGCGGGAGCTGGGGAAAAAACATTCAGTACTTC. Translating gives CSVEGSGSWGKNIQYF.

The CDR3 sequence is CASGSVVGGFQPQHF. The DNA for the CDR3 is TGTGCTAGTGGTTCGGTTGTAGGGGGCTTTCAGCCCCAGCATTTT. The chain carries TRBV12-5 and TRBJ1-5; 7 bases match TRBD1. With 4 bases clipped from V and 6 bases from J, the junction kept 9 bases outside the gene matches. CDR3 size: 15 residues. In germline, CDR1 is LGHNT, CDR2 FRNRAP.

The gene calls are TRBV28 and TRBJ1-6, with D tentatively TRBD1 (6 bases). From germline, CDR1 is MDHEN and CDR2 SYDVKM. The CDR3 has 15 amino acids. V was trimmed by 8 bases and J by 10 bases, leaving 21 bases between them. The CDR3 coding sequence is TGTGCCAGCGGACTCGGTGGGACACTGGGATCACCCCTCCACTTT. Translating gives CASGLGGTLGSPLHF.

This clone was recorded once. The gene calls are TRBV5-1 and TRBJ1-2; D may be TRBD1 (5 bases). Between the trimmed V and J ends, which lost 0 bases and 4 bases, there was a span of 22 bases. The germline V gene encodes CDR1 SGHRS and CDR2 YFSETQ. CDR3 length: 18 amino acids. CDR3 nucleotides: TGCGCCAGCAGCTTGGCCCCTCGACAGCCGAGCTCCCTCTATGGCTACACCTTC. Translating it yields CASSLAPRQPSSLYGYTF. The entire variable domain, with the rest obtained from reference TRBV5-1 and TRBJ1-2, is as follows: KAGVTQTPRYLIKTRGQQVTLSCSPISGHRSVSWYQQTPGQGLQFLFEYFSETQRNKGNFPGRFSGRQFSNSRSEMNVSTLELGDSALYLCASSLAPRQPSSLYGYTFGSGTRLTVV.

Turning to this clone: This sample includes further DNA sequences coding for the same CDR3. The J gene is TRBJ1-5, the V gene TRBV6-5; no definite D call. The CDR3 loop spans 14 amino acids. In germline, CDR1 is MNHEY, CDR2 SVGAGI. V was trimmed by 2 bases and J by 2 bases, leaving 7 bases between them. The chain's CDR3 is CASSYRQGNQPQHF. The CDR3 DNA is TGTGCCAGCAGTTACCGGCAGGGCAATCAGCCCCAGCATTTT.

This chain links TRBV7-6 with TRBJ1-2; D is ambiguous. Germline CDR1 SGHVS, CDR2 FNYEAQ. The CDR3 runs to 14 residues. The ends were cut back, 4 bases at V and 6 bases at J, with 15 bases in the middle. This chain's CDR3 is CASSSHSGVDGYTF. In DNA, the CDR3 is TGTGCCAGCAGCTCCCATTCCGGGGTGGATGGCTACACCTTC.

The chain is built from TRBV9 and TRBJ2-1; TRBD2 matches 7 bases. The CDR3 runs 15 residues. From germline, CDR1 is SGDLS and CDR2 YYNGEE. The V gene end was trimmed by 0 bases and the J gene end by 2 bases; junction bases not matched to a gene: 2. The CDR3 nucleotides are TGTGCCAGCAGCGTAGACAGCGGGGCCTACAATGAGCAGTTCTTC. Protein product: CASSVDSGAYNEQFF.